Detailed here is one T cell receptor (beta chain). As yet, its antigen is unknown. The data are from a study of T cells expressing NK-cell markers. Study-wide context: The TCR beta repertoires originated in sorted CD3+CD56+NKG2C+, CD3+CD56+NKG2C- and CD3+CD56-NKG2C+ T cells. HCMV serostatus: most of the eight sequenced donors positive, one negative.

Germline lookup yields CDR1 SQVTM and CDR2 ANQGSEA. This CDR3 contains 13 residues. Overall study findings and caveats: Roughly 6 donors had dominant NKG2C+ clonotypes that comprised roughly 1.0-7.5% of their CD8+ T cells.

Following a re-call of the 5' RACE reads, TCRdb has one entry per CDR3 protein and lacks DNA. Its listing shows 500,000 or so distinct CDR3 sequences. The specimen was blood T cells: a sorted CD56 or NKG2C T cell subset, CD4+ or CD8+ T cells, or bulk PBMC T cells (not recorded which). The source is a man aged 18 to 29 in good health. The V call is TRBV29-1, the J call TRBJ2-3. CDR3 sequence: CSVRGLATDTQYF.